The 9 T cell receptor beta chains below come from one sample, sequenced in a study of human T cells and chemical hapten exposure. TCRdb re-analysed the RACE reads in MiXCR, keeping a single row per CDR3 protein. The sample lists tens of thousands of distinct CDR3 sequences, 6.5% to 8% occurring once. Sample time point: patch test 2, 6 weeks after DPC sensitization. The treatment denotes: therapeutic diphenylcyclopropenone sensitization with weekly scalp DPC. The sequencing here drew on whole blood, taken in connection with sensitization to the hapten diphenylcyclopropenone (DPC). These receptors all stem from a young woman with alopecia areata. Some clones in this sample may be carry-over from other donors' samples.

This clonotype was found a few times. The chain joins TRBV18 to TRBJ1-1; a weak D match, TRBD1 (6 bases). The V and J ends lost 5 bases and 1 base respectively, with 14 bases between them. Germline V gene data show CDR1 as KGHSH and CDR2 as LQKENI. The CDR3 is 15 residues long. CDR3 in amino acids: CASSFQGLENTEAFF. The CDR3 bases are TGTGCCAGCTCATTCCAGGGGTTAGAGAACACTGAAGCTTTCTTT.

This clonotype was recorded at least ten times. This chain links TRBV29-1 with TRBJ2-1, with D maybe TRBD1 (5 bases). Trimming took off 3 bases at V and 2 bases at J, with 14 bases between the two ends. Germline V CDR1 and CDR2: SQVTM, ANQGSEA. This CDR3 is 15 amino acids long. CDR3 sequence (DNA): TGCAGCGTTGAGGGGCGACAGTTTACCTACAATGAGCAGTTCTTC. Its translation: CSVEGRQFTYNEQFF.

This clonotype turned up a few times. This chain uses TRBV3-1 with TRBJ1-2; D is undetermined. Germline lookup yields CDR1 LGHDT and CDR2 YNNKEL (reference sequence). Trimming took off 0 bases at V and 6 bases at J, with 17 bases between the two ends. The CDR3 extends over 16 amino acids. CDR3 nucleotide sequence: TGTGCCAGCAGCCAAGATGGGCGGTTTCGTTTGGATGGCTACACCTTC. Its translation is CASSQDGRFRLDGYTF.

The table lists this clonotype with many counts. The chain combines TRBV6-5 with TRBJ1-1; D ambiguous. The V gene's germline CDR1 is MNHEY and CDR2 SVGAGI. V dropped 2 bases and J dropped 1 base, with 5 bases sitting between them. This CDR3 is 13 amino acids long. CDR3 nucleotides: TGTGCCAGCAGTTACACGGAGAACACTGAAGCTTTCTTT. Protein product: CASSYTENTEAFF.

This clonotype has at least ten counts. This chain links TRBV30 with TRBJ1-6; TRBD1 is a possible D gene (5 bases). This CDR3 has 14 amino acids. CDR1 and CDR2 from the germline V gene are GTSNPN and SVGIG (reference sequence). The ends were cut back, 1 base at V and 7 bases at J, with 11 bases in the middle. This CDR3 reads CAWSADRRNSPLHF. The CDR3 nucleotides are TGTGCCTGGAGTGCTGACAGAAGAAATTCACCCCTCCACTTT. The whole variable domain, remainder taken from reference TRBV30 and TRBJ1-6, is SQTIHQWPATLVQPVGSPLSLECTVEGTSNPNLYWYRQAAGRGLQLLFYSVGIGQISSEVPQNLSASRPQDRQFILSSKKLLLSDSGFYLCAWSADRRNSPLHFGNGTRLTVT.

The chain couples TRBV6-5 to TRBJ2-7; 7 bases are shared with TRBD2. Germline CDR1 is MNHEY and CDR2 is SVGAGI. The CDR3 extends over 14 amino acids. The J segment lost 2 bases and the V segment lost 6 bases, leaving 7 bases of the junction unmatched. The CDR3 loop reads CASRREWGAYEQYF. CDR3 bases: TGTGCCAGCAGGCGGGAGTGGGGGGCCTACGAGCAGTACTTC.

This clonotype was recorded a few times. The chain is built from TRBV10-2 and TRBJ1-3; D perhaps matches TRBD1 (5 bases). The length of the CDR3 is 15 residues. The V and J ends lost 4 bases and 0 bases respectively, with 10 bases between them. Per germline, CDR1 WSHSY and CDR2 SAAADI. Written as DNA, the CDR3 is TGCGCCAGCAGTGCAGTACAGGACTCTGGAAACACCATATATTTT. Its protein is CASSAVQDSGNTIYF.

This clonotype came up a few times. V and J are TRBV12-3 or TRBV12-4 and TRBJ1-5; 12 nucleotides match TRBD1. The CDR3 extends over 18 amino acids. After removal of 5 bases from V and 1 base from J, the junction contained 9 bases not matched to a gene. The CDR3 here is CASSQAGTGGGSNQPQHF. CDR3 nucleotides: TGTGCCAGCAGTCAAGCCGGGACAGGGGGCGGAAGCAATCAGCCCCAGCATTTT.

This chain connects TRBV5-1 to TRBJ1-1; D might be TRBD1 (5 bases). Trimming pared 0 bases from V and 10 bases from J, leaving 16 bases between. The CDR3 length is 14 residues. The germline V gene has CDR1 SGHRS and CDR2 YFSETQ. The CDR3 coding sequence is TGCGCCAGCAGCTTGGTGTTTGGGCAGGGTCCAGCTTTCTTT. Protein: CASSLVFGQGPAFF. Full variable domain (outside the CDR3, taken from reference TRBV5-1 and TRBJ1-1): KAGVTQTPRYLIKTRGQQVTLSCSPISGHRSVSWYQQTPGQGLQFLFEYFSETQRNKGNFPGRFSGRQFSNSRSEMNVSTLELGDSALYLCASSLVFGQGPAFFGQGTRLTVV.